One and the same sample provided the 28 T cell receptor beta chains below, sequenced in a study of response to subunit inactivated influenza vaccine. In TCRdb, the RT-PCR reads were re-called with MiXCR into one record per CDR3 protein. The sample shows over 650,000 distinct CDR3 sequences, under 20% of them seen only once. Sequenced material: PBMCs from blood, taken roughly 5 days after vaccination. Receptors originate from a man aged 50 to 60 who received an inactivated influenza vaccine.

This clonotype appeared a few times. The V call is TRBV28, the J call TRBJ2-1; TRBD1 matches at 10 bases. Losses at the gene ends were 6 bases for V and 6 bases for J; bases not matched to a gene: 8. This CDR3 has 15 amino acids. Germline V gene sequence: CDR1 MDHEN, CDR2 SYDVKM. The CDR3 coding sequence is TGTGCCAGCAGGCGCGGACAGGGGGATGGCAATGAGCAGTTCTTC. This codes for CASRRGQGDGNEQFF.

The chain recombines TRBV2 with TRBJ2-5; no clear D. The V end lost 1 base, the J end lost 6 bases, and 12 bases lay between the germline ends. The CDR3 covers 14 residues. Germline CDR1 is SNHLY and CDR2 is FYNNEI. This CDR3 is CASSEGPLRKTQYF. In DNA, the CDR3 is TGTGCCAGCAGTGAAGGGCCCCTGAGAAAGACCCAGTACTTC. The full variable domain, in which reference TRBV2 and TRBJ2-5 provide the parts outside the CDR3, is EPEVTQTPSHQVTQMGQEVILRCVPISNHLYFYWYRQILGQKVEFLVSFYNNEISEKSEIFDDQFSVERPDGSNFTLKIRSTKLEDSAMYFCASSEGPLRKTQYFGPGTRLLVL.

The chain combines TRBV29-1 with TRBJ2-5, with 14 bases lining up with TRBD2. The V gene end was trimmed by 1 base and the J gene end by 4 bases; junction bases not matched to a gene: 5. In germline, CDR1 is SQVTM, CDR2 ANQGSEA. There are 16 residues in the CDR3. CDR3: CSVEGLAGGPGETQYF. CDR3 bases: TGCAGCGTTGAAGGACTAGCGGGAGGGCCTGGAGAGACCCAGTACTTC.

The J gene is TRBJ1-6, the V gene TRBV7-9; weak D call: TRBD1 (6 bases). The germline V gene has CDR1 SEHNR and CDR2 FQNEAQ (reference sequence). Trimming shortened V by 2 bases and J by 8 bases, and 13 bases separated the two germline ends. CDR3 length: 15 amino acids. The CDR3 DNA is TGTGCCAGCAGCTTAATACCAGGGGCAGATTCACCCCTCCACTTT. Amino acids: CASSLIPGADSPLHF.

CDR3 sequence (DNA): TGCGCCAGCAGCTTGGAAGGGGCAGCCCAAGAGACCCAGTACTTC. Translating gives CASSLEGAAQETQYF. The rearrangement uses TRBV5-1 and TRBJ2-5; D might be TRBD1 (5 bases). CDR3 size: 15 residues. Per germline, CDR1 SGHRS and CDR2 YFSETQ. The ends were cut back, 0 bases at V and 1 base at J, with 10 bases in the middle.

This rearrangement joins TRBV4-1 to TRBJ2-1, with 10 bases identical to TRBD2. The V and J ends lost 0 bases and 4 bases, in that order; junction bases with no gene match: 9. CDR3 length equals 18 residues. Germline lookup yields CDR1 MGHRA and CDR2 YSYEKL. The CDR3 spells CASSQERSGRAAYNEQFF. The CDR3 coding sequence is TGCGCCAGCAGCCAAGAAAGAAGCGGGAGGGCCGCGTACAATGAGCAGTTCTTC.

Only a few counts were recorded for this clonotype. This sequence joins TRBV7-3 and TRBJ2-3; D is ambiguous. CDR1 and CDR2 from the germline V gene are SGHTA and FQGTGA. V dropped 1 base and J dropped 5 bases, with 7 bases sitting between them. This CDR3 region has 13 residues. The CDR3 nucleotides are TGTGCCAGCAGCTTAATGGCCGGAGATACGCAGTATTTT. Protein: CASSLMAGDTQYF.

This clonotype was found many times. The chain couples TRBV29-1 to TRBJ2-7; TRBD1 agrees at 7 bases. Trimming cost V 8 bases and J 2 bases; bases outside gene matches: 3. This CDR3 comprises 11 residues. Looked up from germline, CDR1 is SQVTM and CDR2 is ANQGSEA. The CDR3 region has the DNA TGCAGCACAGGGACAGCCTACGAGCAGTACTTC. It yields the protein CSTGTAYEQYF.

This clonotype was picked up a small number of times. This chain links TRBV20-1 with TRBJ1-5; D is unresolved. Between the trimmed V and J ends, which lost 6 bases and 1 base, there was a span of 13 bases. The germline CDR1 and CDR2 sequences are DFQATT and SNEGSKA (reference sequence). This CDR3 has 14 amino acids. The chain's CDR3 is CSARLEESNQPQHF. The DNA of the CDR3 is TGCAGTGCCAGACTCGAGGAAAGCAATCAGCCCCAGCATTTT.

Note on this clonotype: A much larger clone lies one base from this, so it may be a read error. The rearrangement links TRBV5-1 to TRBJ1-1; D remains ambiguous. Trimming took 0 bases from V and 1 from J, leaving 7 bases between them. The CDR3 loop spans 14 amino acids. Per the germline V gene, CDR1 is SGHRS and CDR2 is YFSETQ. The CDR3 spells CASSLEIPNTEAFF. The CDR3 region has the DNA TGCGCCAGCAGCTTGGAAATACCGAACACTGAAGCTTTCTTT.

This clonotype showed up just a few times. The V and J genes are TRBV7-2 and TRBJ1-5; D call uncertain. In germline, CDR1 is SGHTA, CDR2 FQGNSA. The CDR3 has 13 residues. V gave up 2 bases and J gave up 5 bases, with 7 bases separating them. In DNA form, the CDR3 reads TGTGCCAGCAGCTTATTCTTGGATCAGCCCCAGCATTTT. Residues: CASSLFLDQPQHF.

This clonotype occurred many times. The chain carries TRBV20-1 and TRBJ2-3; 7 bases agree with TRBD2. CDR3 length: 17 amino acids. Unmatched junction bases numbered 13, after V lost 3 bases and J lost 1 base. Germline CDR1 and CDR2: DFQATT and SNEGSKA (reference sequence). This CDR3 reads CSARVIPGTIGTDTQYF. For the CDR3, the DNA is TGCAGTGCTAGGGTTATACCCGGGACTATTGGCACAGATACGCAGTATTTT.

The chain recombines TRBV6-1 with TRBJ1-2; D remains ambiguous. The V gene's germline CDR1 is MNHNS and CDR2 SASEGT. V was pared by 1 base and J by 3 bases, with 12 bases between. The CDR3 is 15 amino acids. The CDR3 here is CASSEDPNPYYGYTF. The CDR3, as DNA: TGTGCCAGCAGTGAAGACCCGAATCCCTACTATGGCTACACCTTC.

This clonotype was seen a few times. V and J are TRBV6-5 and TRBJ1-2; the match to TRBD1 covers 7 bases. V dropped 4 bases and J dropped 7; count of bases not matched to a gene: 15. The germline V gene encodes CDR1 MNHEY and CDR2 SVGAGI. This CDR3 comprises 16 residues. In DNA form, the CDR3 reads TGTGCCAGCAGTTTTAGGACAGGTTCGAAGTTAGGTGGCTACACCTTC. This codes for CASSFRTGSKLGGYTF.

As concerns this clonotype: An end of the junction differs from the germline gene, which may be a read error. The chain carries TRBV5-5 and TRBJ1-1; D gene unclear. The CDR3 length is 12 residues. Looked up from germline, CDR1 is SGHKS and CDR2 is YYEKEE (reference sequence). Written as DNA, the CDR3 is TGTACCAGCAGCCCCGGTTGGACTGAAGCTTTCTTT. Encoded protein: CTSSPGWTEAFF.

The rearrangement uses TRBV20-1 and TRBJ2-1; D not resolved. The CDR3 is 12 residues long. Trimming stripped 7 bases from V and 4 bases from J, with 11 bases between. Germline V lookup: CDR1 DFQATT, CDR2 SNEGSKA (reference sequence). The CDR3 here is CSVPTGYNEQFF. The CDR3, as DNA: TGCAGTGTCCCCACCGGGTACAATGAGCAGTTCTTC.

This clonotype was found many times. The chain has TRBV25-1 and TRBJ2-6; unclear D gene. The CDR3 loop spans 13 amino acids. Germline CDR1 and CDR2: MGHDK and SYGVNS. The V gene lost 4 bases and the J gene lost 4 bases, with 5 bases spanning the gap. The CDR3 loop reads CASSVSGANVLTF. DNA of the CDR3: TGTGCCAGCAGTGTCTCCGGGGCCAACGTCCTGACTTTC.

In DNA, the CDR3 is TGTGCCAGCAGCGCAATAGCGGGAGGGTTGGATACGCAGTATTTT. Protein product: CASSAIAGGLDTQYF. V usage is TRBV7-3 and J usage is TRBJ2-3; 11 nucleotides line up with TRBD2. Germline V gene sequence: CDR1 SGHTA, CDR2 FQGTGA. Unmatched junction bases numbered 7, after V lost 5 bases and J lost 6 bases. CDR3 size: 15 residues.

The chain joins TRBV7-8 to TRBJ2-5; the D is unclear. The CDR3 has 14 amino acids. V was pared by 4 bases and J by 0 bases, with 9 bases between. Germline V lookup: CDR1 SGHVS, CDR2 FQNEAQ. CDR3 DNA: TGTGCCAGCAGCTCGTTTATGTACCAAGAGACCCAGTACTTC. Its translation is CASSSFMYQETQYF.

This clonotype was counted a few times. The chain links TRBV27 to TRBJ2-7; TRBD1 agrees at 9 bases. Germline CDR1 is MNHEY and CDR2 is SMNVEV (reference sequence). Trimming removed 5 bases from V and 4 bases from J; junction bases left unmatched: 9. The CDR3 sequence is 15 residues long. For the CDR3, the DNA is TGTGCCAGCAGTCCCCTTACAGGGGGCGAGTACGAGCAGTACTTC. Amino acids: CASSPLTGGEYEQYF.

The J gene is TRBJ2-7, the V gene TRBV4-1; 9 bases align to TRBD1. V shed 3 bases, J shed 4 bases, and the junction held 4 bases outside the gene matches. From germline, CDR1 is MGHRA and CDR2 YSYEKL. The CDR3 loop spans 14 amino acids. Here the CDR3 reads CASSQKTGGYEQYF. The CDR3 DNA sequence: TGCGCCAGCAGCCAGAAGACAGGGGGATACGAGCAGTACTTC.

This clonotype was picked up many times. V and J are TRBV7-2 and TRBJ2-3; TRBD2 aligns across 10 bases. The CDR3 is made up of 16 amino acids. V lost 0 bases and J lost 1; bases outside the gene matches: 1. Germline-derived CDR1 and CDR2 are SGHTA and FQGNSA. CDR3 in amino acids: CASSLAGTSGTDTQYF. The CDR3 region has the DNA TGTGCCAGCAGCTTAGCCGGGACTAGCGGCACAGATACGCAGTATTTT.

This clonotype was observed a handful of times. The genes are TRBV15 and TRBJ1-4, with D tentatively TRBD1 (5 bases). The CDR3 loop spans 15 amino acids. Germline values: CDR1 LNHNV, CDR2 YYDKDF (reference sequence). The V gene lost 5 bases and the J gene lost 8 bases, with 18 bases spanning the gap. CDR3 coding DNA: TGTGCCACCAGCGGCCTTGGGCAGGGAAGCGAAAAACTGTTTTTT. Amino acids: CATSGLGQGSEKLFF.

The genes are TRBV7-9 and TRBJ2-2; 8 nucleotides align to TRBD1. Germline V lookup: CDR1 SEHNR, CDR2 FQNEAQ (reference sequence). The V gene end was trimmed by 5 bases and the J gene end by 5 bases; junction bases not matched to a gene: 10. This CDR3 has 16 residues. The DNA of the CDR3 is TGTGCCAGCAGCACGAGGACAGGGTTCGTTACCGGGGAGCTGTTTTTT. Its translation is CASSTRTGFVTGELFF.

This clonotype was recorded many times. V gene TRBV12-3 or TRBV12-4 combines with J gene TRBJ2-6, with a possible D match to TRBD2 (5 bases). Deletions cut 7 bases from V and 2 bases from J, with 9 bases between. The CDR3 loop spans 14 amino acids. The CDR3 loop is CASIEGAGANVLTF. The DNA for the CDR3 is TGTGCCAGCATCGAGGGAGCTGGGGCCAACGTCCTGACTTTC.

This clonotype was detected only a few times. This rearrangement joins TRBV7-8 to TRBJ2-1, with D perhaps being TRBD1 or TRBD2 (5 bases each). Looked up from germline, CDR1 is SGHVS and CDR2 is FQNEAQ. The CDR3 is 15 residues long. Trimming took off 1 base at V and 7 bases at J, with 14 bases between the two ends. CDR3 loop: CASSLDAGTGNEQFF. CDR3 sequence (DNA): TGTGCCAGCAGCTTAGACGCAGGGACGGGGAATGAGCAGTTCTTC. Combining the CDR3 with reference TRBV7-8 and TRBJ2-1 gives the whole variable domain GAGVSQSPRYKVAKRGQDVALRCDPISGHVSLFWYQQALGQGPEFLTYFQNEAQLDKSGLPSDRFFAERPEGSVSTLKIQRTQQEDSAVYLCASSLDAGTGNEQFFGPGTRLTVL.

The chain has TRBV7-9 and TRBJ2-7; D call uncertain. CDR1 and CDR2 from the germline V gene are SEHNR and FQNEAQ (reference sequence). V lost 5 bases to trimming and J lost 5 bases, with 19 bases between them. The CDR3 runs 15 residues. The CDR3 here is CASSVYGPQVDEQYF. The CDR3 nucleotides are TGTGCCAGCAGCGTATATGGGCCCCAGGTCGACGAGCAGTACTTC. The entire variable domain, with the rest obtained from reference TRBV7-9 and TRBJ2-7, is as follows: DTGVSQNPRHKITKRGQNVTFRCDPISEHNRLYWYRQTLGQGPEFLTYFQNEAQLEKSRLLSDRFSAERPKGSFSTLEIQRTEQGDSAMYLCASSVYGPQVDEQYFGPGTRLTVT.

The CDR3 region has the DNA TGTGCCAGCGCGTTGCCAGGGAACGAGCAGTACTTC. This encodes CASALPGNEQYF. V is TRBV2 and J is TRBJ2-7; D is perhaps TRBD1 (5 bases). Germline V gene sequence: CDR1 SNHLY, CDR2 FYNNEI. V lost 8 bases and J 5 bases, leaving 13 bases between the germline ends. The CDR3 has 12 amino acids.